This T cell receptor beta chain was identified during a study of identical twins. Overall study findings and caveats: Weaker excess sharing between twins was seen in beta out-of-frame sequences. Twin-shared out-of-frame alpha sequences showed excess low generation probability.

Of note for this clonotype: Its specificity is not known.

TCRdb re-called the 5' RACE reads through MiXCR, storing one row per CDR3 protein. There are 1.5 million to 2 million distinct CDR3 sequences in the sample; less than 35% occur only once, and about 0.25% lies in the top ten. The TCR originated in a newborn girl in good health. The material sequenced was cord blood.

The CDR3 spells CASSYSNIGTGNEQYF. In DNA, the CDR3 is TGTGCCAGCAGTTACTCGAACATCGGGACAGGTAACGAGCAGTACTTC. J is TRBJ2-7 and V is TRBV6-8; TRBD1 agrees at 8 bases. After removal of 0 bases from V and 5 bases from J, the junction contained 9 bases not matched to a gene. This CDR3 is 16 amino acids long. The germline V gene has CDR1 MNHGY and CDR2 SAAAGT.